The rows below give T cell receptor beta chains drawn from one sample of a study of T cells in Graves' hyperthyroidism and ophthalmopathy. TCRdb ran MiXCR on the multiplex PCR reads and lists one entry per CDR3 protein. Of roughly 650,000 distinct CDR3 sequences in the sample, around 16% are singletons; the top ten hold approximately 3.5%. Material for sequencing was blood. All receptors come from a woman in her 40s with Graves' ophthalmopathy. Each CDR3 is given with its conserved first and last residue. D genes are given only for firm matches. Clone sizes are given selectively: once, few, many, or a class where the clone is expanded.

D gene: TRBD1
J gene: TRBJ2-7
V gene: TRBV20-1
CDR3 length: 13
clone size: NA
CDR3 DNA: TGCAGTGCTTTTTACAGGGGAGCCTACGAGCAGTACTTC
CDR3 protein: CSAFYRGAYEQYF

D gene: TRBD1
J gene: TRBJ2-1
V gene: TRBV12-3/TRBV12-4
CDR3 length: 18
clone size: NA
CDR3 DNA: TGTGCCAGCAGTCGAGGACAGGGGGCCCACCTAGAGGACAATGAGCAGTTCTTC
CDR3 protein: CASSRGQGAHLEDNEQFF

D gene: NA
J gene: TRBJ2-7
V gene: TRBV6-1
CDR3 length: 15
clone size: many
CDR3 DNA: TGTGCCAGCAGCGGAACCGGGACTGCAGCCTACGAGCAGTACTTC
CDR3 protein: CASSGTGTAAYEQYF

D gene: NA
J gene: TRBJ2-1
V gene: TRBV20-1
CDR3 length: 13
clone size: many
CDR3 DNA: TGCAGTGCTAGCGGGGGGCTTTCTAATGAGCAGTTCTTC
CDR3 protein: CSASGGLSNEQFF

D gene: NA
J gene: TRBJ1-1
V gene: TRBV5-4
CDR3 length: 14
clone size: many
CDR3 DNA: TGTGCCAGCAGTTTGAGTAGGGGTAACACTGAAGCTTTCTTT
CDR3 protein: CASSLSRGNTEAFF

D gene: TRBD1
J gene: TRBJ2-2
V gene: TRBV18
CDR3 length: 14
clone size: NA
CDR3 DNA: TGTGCCAGTTGCGGGACAGGGAACACCGGGGAGCTGTTTTTT
CDR3 protein: CASCGTGNTGELFF

D gene: TRBD2
J gene: TRBJ2-3
V gene: TRBV20-1
CDR3 length: 13
clone size: NA
CDR3 DNA: TGCAGTGCCGCTAGCGGGATCACAGATACGCAGTATTTT
CDR3 protein: CSAASGITDTQYF

D gene: NA
J gene: TRBJ2-3
V gene: TRBV15
CDR3 length: 14
clone size: many
CDR3 DNA: TGTGCCACCAGCAGAGGCGGGGAGGCAGATACGCAGTATTTT
CDR3 protein: CATSRGGEADTQYF

D gene: NA
J gene: TRBJ2-2
V gene: TRBV7-2
CDR3 length: 16
clone size: once
CDR3 DNA: TGTGCCAGCAGCAAACTGGTGGGGGCGGATACCGGGGAGCTGTTTTTT
CDR3 protein: CASSKLVGADTGELFF

D gene: TRBD2
J gene: TRBJ2-7
V gene: TRBV10-3
CDR3 length: 11
clone size: NA
CDR3 DNA: TGTGCCGCCGGTGGGGGGGACGAGCAGTACTTC
CDR3 protein: CAAGGGDEQYF

D gene: TRBD1
J gene: TRBJ1-1
V gene: TRBV20-1
CDR3 length: 14
clone size: NA
CDR3 DNA: TGCAGTGCCAGAGGACAGGGGATCCGGTCTGAAGCTTTCTTT
CDR3 protein: CSARGQGIRSEAFF

D gene: NA
J gene: TRBJ1-1
V gene: TRBV6-1
CDR3 length: 12
clone size: many
CDR3 DNA: TGTGCCAGCTTACGTGATAACACTGAAGCTTTCTTT
CDR3 protein: CASLRDNTEAFF

D gene: NA
J gene: TRBJ1-3
V gene: TRBV3-1
CDR3 length: 15
clone size: many
CDR3 DNA: TGTGCCAGCAGCCAAGGGCGAGCCTCTGGAAACACCATATATTTT
CDR3 protein: CASSQGRASGNTIYF

D gene: TRBD2
J gene: TRBJ2-5
V gene: TRBV5-4
CDR3 length: 16
clone size: NA
CDR3 DNA: TGTGCCAGCAGCTTGAAGCGGGGTAGCCCCGGGGAGACCCAGTACTTC
CDR3 protein: CASSLKRGSPGETQYF

D gene: TRBD1
J gene: TRBJ2-7
V gene: TRBV15
CDR3 length: 17
clone size: few
CDR3 DNA: TGTGCCACCAGCAGAGATATCCCGGGACAGGGAATCCACGAGCAGTACTTC
CDR3 protein: CATSRDIPGQGIHEQYF

D gene: TRBD1
J gene: TRBJ2-5
V gene: TRBV6-5
CDR3 length: 15
clone size: NA
CDR3 DNA: TGTGCCAGCAGTTACAATCTTGGGACAGGGGAGACCCAGTACTTC
CDR3 protein: CASSYNLGTGETQYF

D gene: NA
J gene: TRBJ2-1
V gene: TRBV20-1
CDR3 length: 16
clone size: many
CDR3 DNA: TGCAGTGCTACTAAGGCCGGGCGGGAATCCTACAATGAGCAGTTCTTC
CDR3 protein: CSATKAGRESYNEQFF

D gene: NA
J gene: TRBJ1-5
V gene: TRBV19
CDR3 length: 15
clone size: few
CDR3 DNA: TGTGCCAGTAGGCGCGGAGGAACGAGCAATCAGCCCCAGCATTTT
CDR3 protein: CASRRGGTSNQPQHF

D gene: NA
J gene: TRBJ2-1
V gene: TRBV5-1
CDR3 length: 15
clone size: NA
CDR3 DNA: TGTGCCAGCAGCTTTCGGGCAGGGCCCTACAATGAGCAGTTCTTC
CDR3 protein: CASSFRAGPYNEQFF

D gene: TRBD1
J gene: TRBJ2-7
V gene: TRBV2
CDR3 length: 15
clone size: many
CDR3 DNA: TGTGCCAGCAGCAAGGGACAGTTGGGCTCCTACGAGCAGTACTTC
CDR3 protein: CASSKGQLGSYEQYF

D gene: NA
J gene: TRBJ1-5
V gene: TRBV28
CDR3 length: 16
clone size: many
CDR3 DNA: TGTGCCAGCAGTTTATTCGGGTCCTATAGCAATCAGCCCCAGCATTTT
CDR3 protein: CASSLFGSYSNQPQHF

D gene: NA
J gene: TRBJ2-7
V gene: TRBV4-1
CDR3 length: 13
clone size: NA
CDR3 DNA: TGCGCCAGCAGCCAAATTTCAGGGTACGAGCAGTACTTC
CDR3 protein: CASSQISGYEQYF

D gene: NA
J gene: TRBJ2-3
V gene: TRBV10-3
CDR3 length: 16
clone size: few
CDR3 DNA: TGTGCCATCAGTGAGTCCAAGGGCTCCTCTACCGATACGCAGTATTTT
CDR3 protein: CAISESKGSSTDTQYF

D gene: TRBD1
J gene: TRBJ2-5
V gene: TRBV12-3/TRBV12-4
CDR3 length: 15
clone size: NA
CDR3 DNA: TGTGCCAGCAGTTTTCCCGGGACAGGGGAAGAGACCCAGTACTTC
CDR3 protein: CASSFPGTGEETQYF

D gene: NA
J gene: TRBJ2-5
V gene: TRBV11-2
CDR3 length: 13
clone size: many
CDR3 DNA: TGTGCCAGCAGCTCACCCGAGACGGAGACCCAGTACTTC
CDR3 protein: CASSSPETETQYF

D gene: NA
J gene: TRBJ1-1
V gene: TRBV9
CDR3 length: 14
clone size: few
CDR3 DNA: TGTGCCAGCAGCGTAAGAGGGGTGGGGACTGAAGCTTTCTTT
CDR3 protein: CASSVRGVGTEAFF

D gene: NA
J gene: TRBJ2-3
V gene: TRBV12-3/TRBV12-4
CDR3 length: 14
clone size: many
CDR3 DNA: TGTGCCAGCAGTTTTGGGGGGACCACAGATACGCAGTATTTT
CDR3 protein: CASSFGGTTDTQYF

D gene: TRBD1
J gene: TRBJ2-1
V gene: TRBV5-1
CDR3 length: 15
clone size: many
CDR3 DNA: TGCGCCAGCAGCTTTAGGGACAGGGGGAGCAATGAGCAGTTCTTC
CDR3 protein: CASSFRDRGSNEQFF

D gene: TRBD2
J gene: TRBJ2-1
V gene: TRBV6-1
CDR3 length: 17
clone size: many
CDR3 DNA: TGTGCCAGCAGTGGCCTGACTAGCGGGAACTCCTACAATGAGCAGTTCTTC
CDR3 protein: CASSGLTSGNSYNEQFF

D gene: TRBD1
J gene: TRBJ1-2
V gene: TRBV20-1
CDR3 length: 17
clone size: many
CDR3 DNA: TGCAGTGCTAGAGATTTACAGGGGCCACCCCACATCTATGGCTACACCTTC
CDR3 protein: CSARDLQGPPHIYGYTF

D gene: TRBD1
J gene: TRBJ1-5
V gene: TRBV28
CDR3 length: 14
clone size: NA
CDR3 DNA: TGTGCCAGCGCTAAGGGGGCGGAAGGTCAGCCCCAGCATTTT
CDR3 protein: CASAKGAEGQPQHF

D gene: TRBD2
J gene: TRBJ2-3
V gene: TRBV6-1
CDR3 length: 16
clone size: NA
CDR3 DNA: TGTGCCAGCAGAACCTTCGTGGGACTAGCGACAGATACGCAGTATTTT
CDR3 protein: CASRTFVGLATDTQYF

D gene: NA
J gene: TRBJ1-3
V gene: TRBV20-1
CDR3 length: 15
clone size: few
CDR3 DNA: TGCAGTGCTGGAGGGGACAACCGCTCTGGAAACACCATATATTTT
CDR3 protein: CSAGGDNRSGNTIYF

D gene: TRBD1
J gene: TRBJ1-2
V gene: TRBV11-2
CDR3 length: 13
clone size: many
CDR3 DNA: TGTGCCAGCAGCTCGGACAGGGGGCTTGGCTACACCTTC
CDR3 protein: CASSSDRGLGYTF

D gene: NA
J gene: TRBJ2-3
V gene: TRBV20-1
CDR3 length: 18
clone size: many
CDR3 DNA: TGCAGTGCTAGGGGTGACCTCCAAAGCGGACCGAGCACAGATACGCAGTATTTT
CDR3 protein: CSARGDLQSGPSTDTQYF

D gene: NA
J gene: TRBJ1-1
V gene: TRBV12-3/TRBV12-4
CDR3 length: 15
clone size: NA
CDR3 DNA: TGTGCCAGCACCATTTTAGGCGGCGGGAACACTGAAGCTTTCTTT
CDR3 protein: CASTILGGGNTEAFF

D gene: NA
J gene: TRBJ2-1
V gene: TRBV20-1
CDR3 length: 15
clone size: many
CDR3 DNA: TGCAGTGCTAGAGAGGGCGGGTGGCTGGGCAATGAGCAGTTCTTC
CDR3 protein: CSAREGGWLGNEQFF

D gene: TRBD2
J gene: TRBJ2-1
V gene: TRBV10-3
CDR3 length: 17
clone size: NA
CDR3 DNA: TGTGCCATCGGGGCGGGAGGGTTGCGGAGCTCCTACAATGAGCAGTTCTTC
CDR3 protein: CAIGAGGLRSSYNEQFF

D gene: TRBD1
J gene: TRBJ2-7
V gene: TRBV25-1
CDR3 length: 14
clone size: NA
CDR3 DNA: TGTGCCACCTCGGACAGGAATTATCCCTACGAGCAGTACTTC
CDR3 protein: CATSDRNYPYEQYF

D gene: TRBD1
J gene: TRBJ1-4
V gene: TRBV24-1
CDR3 length: 15
clone size: NA
CDR3 DNA: TGTGCCACCAGTGATTCCGGACAGGGAGGAGAAAAACTGTTTTTT
CDR3 protein: CATSDSGQGGEKLFF

D gene: NA
J gene: TRBJ2-7
V gene: TRBV30
CDR3 length: 12
clone size: many
CDR3 DNA: TGTGCCTGGAGTGTATTGGGTTACGAGCAGTACTTC
CDR3 protein: CAWSVLGYEQYF